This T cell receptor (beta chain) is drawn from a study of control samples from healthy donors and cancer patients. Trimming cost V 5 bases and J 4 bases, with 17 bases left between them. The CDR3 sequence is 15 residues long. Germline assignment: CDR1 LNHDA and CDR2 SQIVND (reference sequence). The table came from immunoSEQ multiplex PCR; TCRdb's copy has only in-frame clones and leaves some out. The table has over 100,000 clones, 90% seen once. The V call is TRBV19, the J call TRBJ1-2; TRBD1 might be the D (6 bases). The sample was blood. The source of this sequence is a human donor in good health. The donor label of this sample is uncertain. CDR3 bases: TGTGCCAGTAGTGCAGGTCAACAGGGATCCTATGGCTACACCTTC. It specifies CASSAGQQGSYGYTF.